This TCR beta chain was recovered during a study of OX40 agonist ivuxolimab in advanced cancers. At the level of the study: Ivuxolimab, an agonistic anti-OX40 (CD134) antibody, was given to patients. Age averaged around 60 years (range roughly 20 to 90), and 82.7% were male. The study's findings and limits: By week 6 at 0.1 to 3.0 mg/kg, blood CD4+ and CD8+ T cells had expanded clonally. Researchers did not establish what antigens the expanded peripheral T cells target.

Method: immunoSEQ multiplex PCR; TCRdb's copy keeps in-frame clones and lacks some. This table holds about 100,000 clones, approximately 95% found once. The CDR3 runs to 19 residues. V was pared by 7 bases and J by 0 bases, with 11 bases of the junction left unmatched. Germline CDR1 SNHLY, CDR2 FYNNEI. As concerns this clone: Its specificity is unknown.

The source material was CD4+ or CD8+ T cells sorted from blood, sampled in a trial of the OX40 agonist ivuxolimab. The gene calls are TRBV2 and TRBJ1-6, with 11 bases lining up with TRBD1. This clonotype was sampled from an adult with an advanced solid tumor such as melanoma, head and neck, liver or kidney cancer. The CDR3 DNA reads as TGTGCCAGCACCGGAGGGAGGGACAGGGGGTTCTCCTATAATTCACCCCTCCACTTT. Protein sequence: CASTGGRDRGFSYNSPLHF.